This record covers a single T cell receptor beta chain. What antigen it recognizes has not been identified. Base-call qualities are not available, and no considerably larger clone is one nucleotide away. The data derive from a study of blood T cell repertoires in COVID-19 (dated by TCRdb to the early 2020s). About the study as a whole: Samples covering the acute and convalescent phases of COVID-19 were provided by collaborators in the United States, Italy and Spain. The dataset comprised deeply sampled blood TCRbeta repertoires from subjects exposed to, actively infected with, or recovered from COVID-19. The prospective study material was composed of cDNA or gDNA derived from T cells, B-cell-depleted T cells, or PBMCs. HLA class I and class II types, where available, came from metadata supplied by the sample provider rather than from assay-based typing. The repertoires were made available in a free public database intended to serve as a resource for research on the immune response to SARS-CoV-2. The samples were drawn from the first 160 participants of the ongoing ImmuneRACE study and from 1,254 subjects provided by 6 global collaborators. The sample metadata nearly always contained a de-identified subject ID, COVID-19 status, age in years and sex. Overall results and qualifications from the work: Clinical and demographic metadata were provided uncurated, with the amount varying by source and participant.

The collaborating institutions used their own protocols to collect whole blood in K2EDTA tubes. For TCRbeta analysis, collaborator samples were shipped as frozen whole blood, as isolated PBMCs, or as DNA extracted from either sample type. The immunoSEQ Assay, a bias-controlled multiplex PCR, was used to amplify TCRbeta CDR3 regions from genomic DNA. Per the authors' processing: Within the assay, amplification of reference gene primers was used to estimate how many nucleated cells each sample contained. Sequence reads were collapsed and filtered to measure the absolute abundance of every unique TCRbeta CDR3 rearrangement. Productive Simpson clonality was computed per sample as the square root of Simpson's diversity index over productive rearrangements. TCRdb took over this immuneACCESS table, retaining in-frame rearrangements with V and J assigned. Such tables are incomplete; in checked studies, under half of the missing clones stem from an unresolved V gene, and the remainder is unexplained. V, J and clone size are taken as reported in that table, and D and trimming were inferred from the DNA itself. The sample table shows around 88,000 clones, and 81% are seen once. The biggest ten clones account for over 8.5% of the sample.

CDR1 and CDR2 (SGHRS, YFSETQ) derive from the germline V gene. Spanning cysteine to phenylalanine, the CDR3 consists of 15 amino acids. Only the CDR3 region is kept as DNA, spanning 45 bases read in frame from base 1. Trimming removed 6 bases from V and 1 base from J, leaving 15 bases between the germline ends. The rearranged segments are TRBV5-1 and TRBJ2-3; the D gene is not confidently resolved. The specimen was peripheral blood. This clonotype was sampled from a woman of 80 years or more with acute or convalescent COVID-19. The sequence in DNA is TGCGCCAGCAATGATAGACGCCGGGGCACAGATACGCAGTATTTT. Protein translation: CASNDRRRGTDTQYF.